This T cell receptor beta chain was recovered during a study of shared clonotypes between healthy human individuals (TCRdb year 2020). Regarding the complete study: Two women and a few men aged 18 to 49 years were included in the cohort. To increase sequencing depth and limit assay-specific biases, TCR repertoire library preparation and sequencing were carried out by different laboratories using diverse techniques. Each donor's leukapheresis produced roughly between about 0.8 and 8.9 billion PBMCs. For each donor, CD4 naive and CD4 memory were each given three plates, CD8 naive was given two plates, and CD8 memory was given one plate. The study deeply sequenced blood TCR repertoires of several healthy adults to estimate repertoire size and the extent of clonotype sharing between individuals. The investigation overall reported the following: Across a handful of donors, about 5.2% of naive CD4, around 3.3% of naive CD8, around 2.5% of memory CD4, and 0.4% of memory CD8 clonotypes were shared. Estimated clonotype richness was generally larger for naive than for memory subsets. The genetic and exposure-history diversity represented was limited by the small number of donors. Pairwise subsampling led to the expectation that sequencing depth would affect the degree of clonotype sharing among donors. Sampling was limited to blood, and TCR repertoires in tissue likely differ from TCR repertoires in blood. Clonotypes shared by all four sorted-subset donors showed higher generation probabilities than non-shared clonotypes. Rarefaction of sorted-subset datasets indicated incomplete sequencing despite the large sequencing depth.

CDR1 and CDR2 (MDHEN, SYDVKM) derive from the germline V gene. The V end gives up 2 bases and the J end 6 bases, leaving 3 bases in the junction not matched to a gene. The CDR3 spans 13 residues, from the cysteine through the phenylalanine. Of all the DNA, just the CDR3 is kept, 39 bases in frame from base 1. TCR CDR3 regions were amplified from genomic DNA by multiplex PCR using the deep immunoSEQ assay. Genomic DNA extracted from each cell subset was distributed evenly over all wells of several immunoSEQ 96-well plates, and each plate served as one replicate. For sorted subsets, 200 to 250 ng of genomic DNA, equivalent to tens of thousands of T cell genomes, went into each replicate PCR. Purified libraries were quantified with a Qubit 3.0 fluorometer, sized on a Bioanalyzer 2100, and re-quantified with the KAPA Library Quantification kit. Every immunoSEQ 96-well plate was sequenced on a separate single-read 150-cycle Illumina NextSeq 550 flow cell. The published analysis was carried out like this. Because only junctional sequences without quality scores were contained in the immunoSEQ output, filtering matching that applied to full-length reads could not be performed. Sequences were annotated with PyIR, a Python wrapper for IgBLAST v1.9, and V/J genes and CDR3 were assigned using IMGT germline references. Reads with weak V/J assignments (E-value above 1e-6), missing CDR3, stop codons, out-of-frame junctions, or ambiguous translated residues were removed. V3J clonotypes were defined as sequences sharing an identical inferred V gene, J gene, and CDR3 amino acid sequence. Percentage overlap between repertoires was computed as shared unique clonotypes divided by the size of the smaller repertoire. RTK rarefaction, the Chao1 estimator, and Recon v2.1 estimates of unobserved clonotypes were used to assess repertoire richness. Generation probabilities were computed with OLGA for all TCRbeta clonotypes obtained by the gDNA method from four donors. TCRdb took this table from immuneACCESS and kept in-frame rearrangements with V and J called. Such tables lack part of the clones; where checked against another copy, unresolved V genes explain under half of the gap, and the rest is unexplained. V and J calls and clone size follow that table, whereas D and trimming were derived from the DNA. A total of about 1 million clones appear in this sample, approximately 76% of them only once. The ten biggest clones cover approximately 1.5% of the sample.

The donors were healthy, HIV-negative adults with no recently reported acute infections or vaccinations. Every donor was a Caucasian adult residing in Nashville, Tennessee, USA. CD4+ T cells were enriched by magnetic negative selection; naive cells were then positively selected on CD45RA, and the negative fraction formed the memory subset. Blood was obtained by leukapheresis, after which PBMCs were separated by Ficoll-Histopaque density gradient centrifugation and cryopreserved in liquid nitrogen vapor phase. Analytical flow cytometry was used to check the purity and quantity of every magnetically sorted T cell population. Each sorted fraction had its genomic DNA isolated and then quantified by UV absorbance on a Nanodrop 2000c. The table lists this clone with a few counts. Its antigen is unknown. Base-call qualities are not available, and no considerably larger clone is one nucleotide away.

The sequencing input was memory CD4+ T cells sorted from blood. Sample cell subset or site, as interpreted from the label and publication: CD45RA-negative fraction. This sequence was found in a man aged 18 to 29 in good health. Recombination connected TRBV28 to TRBJ1-1; 7 bases in between match TRBD1. DNA sequence: TGTGCCAGCAGTTTAGAACAGGGGCCTGAAGCTTTCTTT. It translates to CASSLEQGPEAFF.